Below, 4 T cell receptor beta chains from the same sample are listed, as sequenced in a study of shared clonotypes between healthy human individuals. Naive-designated CD8 cells lacked CD45RO, were positively enriched for CCR7, and omitted terminally differentiated effector memory CD45RA+ cells. Assay used: immunoSEQ multiplex PCR; TCRdb lists only in-frame clones, some missing. The sample has around 600,000 clones, roughly 95% seen once. The sample was naive CD8+ T cells sorted from blood. The receptors originated from a woman in her twenties or thirties in good health.

This chain connects TRBV25-1 to TRBJ1-2; D unclear. Germline loops: CDR1 MGHDK, CDR2 SYGVNS. V shed 6 bases and J shed 7 bases, with 18 bases lying between them. This CDR3 has 14 amino acids. In DNA form, the CDR3 reads TGTGCCAGCAGAGAGGGAGCCGGAACGGCTGGCTACACCTTC. The encoded protein is CASREGAGTAGYTF.

The chain carries TRBV6-5 and TRBJ2-1, with 7 bases identical to TRBD2. The CDR3 has 15 residues. Germline assignment: CDR1 MNHEY and CDR2 SVGAGI. With 2 bases clipped from V and 4 bases from J, the junction kept 5 bases outside the gene matches. The CDR3 DNA reads as TGTGCCAGCAGTTACGGGCTAGCGGATTACAATGAGCAGTTCTTC. Translation: CASSYGLADYNEQFF.

The chain employs TRBV27 and TRBJ1-1; D remains unclear. This CDR3 is 14 amino acids long. V was cut by 5 bases and J by 0 bases, with 10 bases left in between. Germline loops: CDR1 MNHEY, CDR2 SMNVEV (reference sequence). CDR3 coding DNA: TGTGCCAGCAGTAGTGGGAGTTTGAACACTGAAGCTTTCTTT. It specifies CASSSGSLNTEAFF.

V and J are TRBV4-2 and TRBJ2-7; TRBD2 agrees at 13 bases. Germline V lookup: CDR1 LGHNA, CDR2 YNFKEQ. This CDR3 region has 16 residues. Trimming took 4 bases from V and 7 from J; bases not matched to a gene: 10. CDR3 amino acids: CASSPDGLAGAGEQYF. CDR3 DNA sequence: TGTGCCAGCAGCCCGGACGGACTAGCGGGAGCGGGGGAGCAGTACTTC.